This T cell receptor beta chain was identified during a study of spatial heterogeneity in lung cancer. Study outcomes and limitations: Counts that tracked tumor mutation counts were those of expanded intratumoral alpha and beta TCRs.

Regarding this clonotype: The antigen is unknown.

The time point was: sample taken at primary tumor resection. One entry per CDR3 protein, called by TCRdb with MiXCR from the 5' RACE reads. This sample has about 20,000 distinct CDR3 sequences; approximately 15% occur once, and the top ten carry around a third. V lost 3 bases, J lost 9 bases, and 17 bases lay in between. The V gene's germline CDR1 is WSHSY and CDR2 SAAADI. This CDR3 region has 14 residues. This clonotype originated in a female donor with early-stage non-small cell lung cancer. J is TRBJ2-5 and V is TRBV10-2, with D unclear. Material: lung tumor tissue, obtained at surgery. As DNA, the CDR3 is TGCGCCAGCAGTGAAGCCAGTCAAGAGACGGCCCAGTACTTC. Protein product: CASSEASQETAQYF.